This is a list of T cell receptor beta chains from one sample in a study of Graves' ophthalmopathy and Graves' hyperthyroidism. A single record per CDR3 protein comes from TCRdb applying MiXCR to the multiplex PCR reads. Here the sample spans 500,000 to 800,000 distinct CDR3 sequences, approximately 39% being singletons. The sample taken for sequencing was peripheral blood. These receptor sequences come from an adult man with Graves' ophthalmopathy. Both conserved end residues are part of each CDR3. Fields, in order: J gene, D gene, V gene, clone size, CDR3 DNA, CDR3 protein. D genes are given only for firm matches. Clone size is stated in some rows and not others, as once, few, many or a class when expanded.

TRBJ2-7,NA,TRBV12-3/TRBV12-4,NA,TGTGCCAGCAGTTTTGGCGTGAGGGCCTACGAGCAGTACTTC,CASSFGVRAYEQYF
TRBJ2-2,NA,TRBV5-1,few,TGCGCCAGCAGCTTGGTGGAGGGGGCGCAGACCGGGGAGCTGTTTTTT,CASSLVEGAQTGELFF
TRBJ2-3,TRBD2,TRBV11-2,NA,TGTGCCAGCAGCTTGATAGCGGGAGGAGGCACAGATACGCAGTATTTT,CASSLIAGGGTDTQYF
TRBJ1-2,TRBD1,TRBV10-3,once,TGTGCCAGCAGGAGACAGGGCCCTAACTATGGCTACACCTTC,CASRRQGPNYGYTF
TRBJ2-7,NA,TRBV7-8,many,TGTGCCAGCAGCTTAGCGGGCGGAACTCTGAGCTCCTACGAGCAGTACTTC,CASSLAGGTLSSYEQYF
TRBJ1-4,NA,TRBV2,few,TGTGCCAGCACCTTCGGGGAGGGGGAAAAACTGTTTTTT,CASTFGEGEKLFF
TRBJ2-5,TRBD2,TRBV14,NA,TGTGCCAGCAGCCAAGGACGCGGGAGGGCCCAGTACTTC,CASSQGRGRAQYF
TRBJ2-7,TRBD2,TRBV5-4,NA,TGTGCCAGACGGGGGACTAGCGGGAGGTTCAGCTCCTACGAGCAGAACTTC,CARRGTSGRFSSYEQNF
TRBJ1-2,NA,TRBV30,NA,TGTACCTGGAGTAGAGGGGAAGGTCGGGGCTACACCTTC,CTWSRGEGRGYTF
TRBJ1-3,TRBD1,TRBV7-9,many,TGTGCCAGCAGCCTGGGACAGGTGGGAAACACCATATATTTT,CASSLGQVGNTIYF
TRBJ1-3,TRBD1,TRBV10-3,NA,TGTGCCATCAATAACAGGGGGAACACCATATATTTT,CAINNRGNTIYF
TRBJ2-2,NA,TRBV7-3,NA,TGCGCCAGCAGCCAGTCAGGGGTCACCGGGGAGCTGTTTTTT,CASSQSGVTGELFF
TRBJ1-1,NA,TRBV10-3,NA,TGTGCCAGCAGTTCTGCGGGAGGACACATGAACACTGAAGCTTTCTTT,CASSSAGGHMNTEAFF
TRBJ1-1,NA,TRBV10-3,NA,TGTGCCAGCAGTTGGACGCGATACGTTGAAGCTTTCTTT,CASSWTRYVEAFF
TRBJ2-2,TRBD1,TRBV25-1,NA,TGTGCCAGCAGTGAATACCAGGGGGCAGATTACAACACCGGGGAGCTGTTTTTT,CASSEYQGADYNTGELFF
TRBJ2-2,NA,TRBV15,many,TGTGCCACCAGTTCCCTCGGCGCAGGCACCGGGGAGCTGTTTTTT,CATSSLGAGTGELFF
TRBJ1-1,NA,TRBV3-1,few,TGTGCCAGCAGCCCTCGTCTTAAGGCGTCTGGGGAAGCTTTCTTT,CASSPRLKASGEAFF
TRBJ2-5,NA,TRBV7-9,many,TGTGCCAGCAGCCAGACAGCGAGCCTGCAAGAGACCCAGTACTTC,CASSQTASLQETQYF
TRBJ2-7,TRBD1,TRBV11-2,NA,TGTGCCAGCAGCGCCGGGACAGGGGCGCTGGAGCAGTACTTC,CASSAGTGALEQYF
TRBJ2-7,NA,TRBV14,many,TGTGCCAGCAGCCCGGACTTATCCTACGAGCAGTACTTC,CASSPDLSYEQYF
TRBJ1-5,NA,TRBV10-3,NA,TGTGCCATCAGTGTGGAGAGGAACAATCAGCCCCAGCATTTT,CAISVERNNQPQHF
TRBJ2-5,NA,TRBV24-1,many,TGTGCCACCAGTGATTTGGGACTTGAAGAGACCCAGTACTTC,CATSDLGLEETQYF
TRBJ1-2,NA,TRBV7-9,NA,TGTGCCAGCAGCAGTGGGGGGGCGCGGGACTATGGCTACACCTTC,CASSSGGARDYGYTF
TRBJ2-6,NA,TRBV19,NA,TGTGCCTGGAGTGTATGGGAAGGGAGCTCTGGGGCCAACGTCCTGACTTTC,CAWSVWEGSSGANVLTF
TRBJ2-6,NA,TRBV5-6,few,TGTGCCAGCAGTTCTCCTTTGAGGTTTGGGGCCAACGTCCTGACTTTC,CASSSPLRFGANVLTF
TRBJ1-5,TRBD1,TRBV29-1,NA,TGCAGCGTTGTTACAGGGGAACAGCCCCAGCATTTT,CSVVTGEQPQHF
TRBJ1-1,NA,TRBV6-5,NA,TGTGCCAGCAGTCCCTGGTGGGGGGGGCCCGAAGCTTTCTTT,CASSPWWGGPEAFF
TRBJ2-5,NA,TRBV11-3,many,TGTGCCAGCAGCTTTGGGGGTGGGGAGACCCAGTACTTC,CASSFGGGETQYF
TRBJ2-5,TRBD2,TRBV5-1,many,TGCGCCAGCACCCGGGGGGTAGGAGAGACCCAGTACTTC,CASTRGVGETQYF
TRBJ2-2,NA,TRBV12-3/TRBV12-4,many,TGTGCCAGCAGTTTACGGGGCGGGGAGCTGTTTTTT,CASSLRGGELFF
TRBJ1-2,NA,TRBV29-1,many,TGCAGCGTCCCACCCCACTATGGCTACACCTTC,CSVPPHYGYTF
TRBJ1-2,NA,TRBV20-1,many,TGCAGTGCTAGAACCCCACCCGGGGAGCCTTACTATGGCTACACCTTC,CSARTPPGEPYYGYTF
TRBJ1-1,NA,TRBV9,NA,TGTGCCAGCAGCGTATCTGGGGGCCTGAACACTGAAGCTTTCTTT,CASSVSGGLNTEAFF
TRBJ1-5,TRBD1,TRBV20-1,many,TGCAGTGCCGTGACAGGGGGAGACCAGCCCCAGCATTTT,CSAVTGGDQPQHF
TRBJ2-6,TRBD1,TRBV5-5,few,TGTGCCAGCAGCTTCCGGGACAGGATCAACTCTGGGGCCAACGTCCTGACTTTC,CASSFRDRINSGANVLTF
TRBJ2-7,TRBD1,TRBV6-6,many,TGTGCCACCGCGAGGGGGACAGGTTACGAGCAGTACTTC,CATARGTGYEQYF
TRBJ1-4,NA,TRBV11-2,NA,TGTGCCAGCAACTTAGTCACAGGACATAACGAAAAACTGTTTTTT,CASNLVTGHNEKLFF
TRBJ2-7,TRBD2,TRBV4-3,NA,TGCGCCAGCAGCCAAGTTAGTAGGGAGACTAGCTTTTGTTACGAGCAGTACTTC,CASSQVSRETSFCYEQYF
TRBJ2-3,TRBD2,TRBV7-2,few,TGTGCCAGCAGTCGGGGAGGGGCAGATACGCAGTATTTT,CASSRGGADTQYF
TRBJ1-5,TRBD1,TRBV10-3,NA,TGTGCCAGCAGTGGACAGGGGGAGGTCGGGCAGCCCCAGCATTTT,CASSGQGEVGQPQHF
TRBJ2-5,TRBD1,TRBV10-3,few,TGTGCCATCAGTGTCGACAGGGGCGAGACCCAGTACTTC,CAISVDRGETQYF
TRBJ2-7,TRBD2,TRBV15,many,TGTGCCACCAGCAGACTAGCGGGAGGGCTAGGAGAGCAGTACTTC,CATSRLAGGLGEQYF
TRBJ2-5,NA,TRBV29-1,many,TGCAGCGTGGAACGCCGTGGTGAGACCCAGTACTTC,CSVERRGETQYF
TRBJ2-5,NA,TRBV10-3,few,TGTGCCAGCAGTTACTCGATGAGTACAGGTGAAGAGACCCAGTACTTC,CASSYSMSTGEETQYF
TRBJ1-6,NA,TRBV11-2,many,TGTGCCAGCAGCTTAGCCCGGACAACTTATAATTCACCCCTCCACTTT,CASSLARTTYNSPLHF
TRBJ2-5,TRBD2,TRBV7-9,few,TGTGCCAGCAGCCGGACGGCGGGGAGGGCCGGAGAGACCCAGTACTTC,CASSRTAGRAGETQYF
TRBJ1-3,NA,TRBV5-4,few,TGTGCCAGCAGCGCTGGGGTTTCTGGAAACACCATATATTTT,CASSAGVSGNTIYF
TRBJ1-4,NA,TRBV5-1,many,TGCGCCAGCAGCTTTGGCAACCTGAATGAAAAACTGTTTTTT,CASSFGNLNEKLFF
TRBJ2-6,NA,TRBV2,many,TGTGCCAGCATTCTGGACTCTGGGGCCAACGTCCTGACTTTC,CASILDSGANVLTF
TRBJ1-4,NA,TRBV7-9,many,TGTGCCAGCAGCTTTGAGGAAGAAAAACTGTTTTTT,CASSFEEEKLFF
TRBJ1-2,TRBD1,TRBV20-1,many,TGCAGTGCTAGACCCGACAGGGGGCATGGCTACACCTTC,CSARPDRGHGYTF
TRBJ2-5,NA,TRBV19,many,TGTGCCAGTAGCGGGTTCAACCAAGAGACCCAGTACTTC,CASSGFNQETQYF
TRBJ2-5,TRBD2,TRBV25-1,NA,TGTGCCAGCAGTGGGGGACTAGCGGGGACCCAGTACTTC,CASSGGLAGTQYF
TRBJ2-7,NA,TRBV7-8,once,TGTGCCAGCAGCTTAGTGAGGGGGTCGGCATCCTACGAGCAGTACTTC,CASSLVRGSASYEQYF
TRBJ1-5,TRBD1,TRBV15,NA,TGTGCCACCAGCAGACAGGGGGTCAATCAGCCCCAGCGTTTT,CATSRQGVNQPQRF
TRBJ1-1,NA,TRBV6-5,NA,TGTGCCAGCAGTTACGGGAGGCGGAACACTGAAGCTTTCTTT,CASSYGRRNTEAFF
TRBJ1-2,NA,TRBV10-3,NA,TGTGCCATCAGTGAGTTCCAGGGGTCTGGCTATGGCTACACCTTC,CAISEFQGSGYGYTF
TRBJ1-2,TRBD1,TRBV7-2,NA,TGTGCCAGCAGCGAAGCGGGACAGCTAAACTATGGCTACACCTTC,CASSEAGQLNYGYTF
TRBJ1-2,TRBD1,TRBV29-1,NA,TGCAGCGCCCGTCGCGGGACAGGATATGGCTACACCTTC,CSARRGTGYGYTF
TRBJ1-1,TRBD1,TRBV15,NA,TGTGCCACCAGCACCGGGACAGGGTTGAACACTGAAGCTTTCTTT,CATSTGTGLNTEAFF